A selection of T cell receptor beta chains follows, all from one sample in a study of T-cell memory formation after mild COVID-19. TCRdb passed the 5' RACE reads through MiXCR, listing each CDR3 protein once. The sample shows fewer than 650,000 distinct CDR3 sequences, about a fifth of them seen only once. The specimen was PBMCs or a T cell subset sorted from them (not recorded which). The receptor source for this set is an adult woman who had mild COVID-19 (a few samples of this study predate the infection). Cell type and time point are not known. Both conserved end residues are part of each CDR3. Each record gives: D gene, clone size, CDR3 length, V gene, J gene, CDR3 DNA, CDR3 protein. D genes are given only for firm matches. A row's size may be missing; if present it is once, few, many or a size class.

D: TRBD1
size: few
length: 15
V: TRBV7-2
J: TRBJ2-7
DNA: TGTGCCAGCAGCGGGGAAGACAGGGACTCCTACGAGCAGTACTTC
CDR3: CASSGEDRDSYEQYF

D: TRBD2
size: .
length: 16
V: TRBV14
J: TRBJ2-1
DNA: TGTGCCAGCAGCCATCTAGGAGCGGGGGGGTACAATGAGCAGTTCTTC
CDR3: CASSHLGAGGYNEQFF

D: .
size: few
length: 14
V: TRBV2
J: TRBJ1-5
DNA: TGTGCCAGCAGTGGGTTTTCAGGGAGGCAGCCCCAGCATTTT
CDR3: CASSGFSGRQPQHF

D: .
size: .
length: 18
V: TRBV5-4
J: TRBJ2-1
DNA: TGTGCCAGCAGCTTGGCCCTTCAGCGGTTAAGCTCCTACAATGAGCAGTTCTTC
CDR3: CASSLALQRLSSYNEQFF

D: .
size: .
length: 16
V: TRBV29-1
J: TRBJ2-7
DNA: TGCAGCGTTGAAGGGGGTCGGCAGGGGAGCTCCTACGAGCAGTACTTC
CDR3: CSVEGGRQGSSYEQYF

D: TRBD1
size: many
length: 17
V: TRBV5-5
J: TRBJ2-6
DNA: TGTGCCAGCAGCTTGGAGGGACAGAACTCTGGGGCCAACGTCCTGACTTTC
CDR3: CASSLEGQNSGANVLTF

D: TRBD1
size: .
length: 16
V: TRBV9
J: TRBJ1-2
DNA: TGTGCCAGCAGCGCGGACAGGGGAAATTCTCATGGTGGCTACACCTTC
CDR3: CASSADRGNSHGGYTF

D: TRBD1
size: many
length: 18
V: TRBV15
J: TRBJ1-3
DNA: TGTGCCACCAGCAGAGATCGGACCGGGACAGGGGGTGGAAACACCATATATTTT
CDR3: CATSRDRTGTGGGNTIYF

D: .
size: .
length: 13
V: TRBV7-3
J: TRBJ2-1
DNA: TGTGCCAGCAGCCAGACTCGCTACAATGAGCAGTTCTTC
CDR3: CASSQTRYNEQFF

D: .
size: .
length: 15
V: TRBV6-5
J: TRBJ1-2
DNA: TGTGCCAGTTACCCGTCAGTCGGGGGAGCGTATGGCTACACCTTC
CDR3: CASYPSVGGAYGYTF

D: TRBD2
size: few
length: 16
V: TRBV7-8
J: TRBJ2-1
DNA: TGTGCCAGCAGCTACAGACTAGCGGCCTCCTACAATGAGCAGTTCTTC
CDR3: CASSYRLAASYNEQFF

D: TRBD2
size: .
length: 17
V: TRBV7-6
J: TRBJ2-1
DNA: TGTGCCAGCAGCTCGAGGACTAGCGGGAGGTCTTACAATGAGCAGTTCTTC
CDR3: CASSSRTSGRSYNEQFF

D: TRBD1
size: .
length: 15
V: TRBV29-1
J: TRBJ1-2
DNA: TGCAGCGTTGAGGCACAGGGGGCCGACGGCTATGGCTACACCTTC
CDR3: CSVEAQGADGYGYTF

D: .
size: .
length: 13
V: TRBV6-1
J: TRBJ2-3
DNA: TGTGTGTCGATGGTATGGTTCAGAGATACGCAGTATTTT
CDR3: CVSMVWFRDTQYF

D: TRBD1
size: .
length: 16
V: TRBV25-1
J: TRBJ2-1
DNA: TGTGCCAGCAGTGACCTGAAGGGACAGGGATACAATGAGCAGTTCTTC
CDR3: CASSDLKGQGYNEQFF

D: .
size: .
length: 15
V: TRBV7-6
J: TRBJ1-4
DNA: TGTGCCAGCAGCTTAGCGCGGAGTGTGACCGAAAAACTGTTTTTT
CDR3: CASSLARSVTEKLFF